This T cell receptor beta chain stems from a study of blood T cell repertoires in COVID-19. Profiling relied on immunoSEQ multiplex PCR, and the TCRdb table lists in-frame clones only, not all of them. The sample yields 300,000 to 400,000 clones, almost 90% seen once. In this sample, this clone turned up a few times. The clonotype comes from a woman between 65 and 79 years old with COVID-19, enrolled during active disease. Material for sequencing was peripheral blood.

The CDR3 loop is CASSRTGQENSGYTF. Here the CDR3 DNA reads TGCGCCAGCAGCCGGACGGGACAGGAGAACTCCGGCTACACCTTC. The J gene is TRBJ1-2, the V gene TRBV5-1, with 8 bases that match TRBD1. Germline loops: CDR1 SGHRS, CDR2 YFSETQ. The CDR3 is 15 amino acids. Trimming at V came to 4 bases and at J to 8 bases, leaving 13 bases not matched to a gene. Combining the CDR3 with reference TRBV5-1 and TRBJ1-2 gives the whole variable domain KAGVTQTPRYLIKTRGQQVTLSCSPISGHRSVSWYQQTPGQGLQFLFEYFSETQRNKGNFPGRFSGRQFSNSRSEMNVSTLELGDSALYLCASSRTGQENSGYTFGSGTRLTVV.